Below, 23 T cell receptor beta chains from the same sample are listed, as sequenced in a study of blood T cell repertoires in COVID-19. The repertoire was sequenced with immunoSEQ multiplex PCR; TCRdb's copy has only in-frame clones and lacks some. The data contain about 310,000 clones, around 86% of them singletons. The sample was peripheral blood. All receptors derive from a man aged 45-65 years with active or convalescent COVID-19.

V is TRBV5-1 and J is TRBJ1-5; 9 bases are shared with TRBD1. The CDR3 has 13 residues. From germline, CDR1 is SGHRS and CDR2 YFSETQ. V lost 1 base to trimming and J lost 7 bases; unmatched junction nucleotides: 0. The CDR3 bases are TGCGCCAGCAGCTTGACAGGGGGCCAGCCCCAGCATTTT. Amino acids: CASSLTGGQPQHF.

The chain uses TRBV29-1 and TRBJ1-1, with D perhaps matching TRBD1 (5 bases). Germline CDR1 and CDR2: SQVTM and ANQGSEA. The CDR3 totals 13 residues. Trimming took off 6 bases at V and 1 base at J, with 12 bases between the two ends. In DNA, the CDR3 is TGCAGCGTCAAAGGGGTTGGGAACACTGAAGCTTTCTTT. Its protein product is CSVKGVGNTEAFF.

This chain links TRBV1 with TRBJ2-1; the table gives TRBD2 as D, unverified against the DNA. TRBV1 corresponds to a pseudogene. The CDR3 loop spans 14 amino acids. The CDR3 spells CTSRIERENNEQFF. CDR3 nucleotides: TGCACCAGCAGGATCGAGCGGGAGAACAATGAGCAGTTCTTC.

This clone came up once. The CDR3 sequence: CASSPSGGYQETQYF. CDR3 nucleotide sequence: TGTGCCAGCTCACCTAGCGGGGGATACCAAGAGACCCAGTACTTC. The rearrangement uses TRBV9 and TRBJ2-5, with 10 bases that match TRBD2. Germline CDR1 is SGDLS and CDR2 is YYNGEE. The CDR3 contains 15 residues. The junction had 6 bases not matched to a gene; V was cut back by 7 bases and J by 0 bases. The variable domain in full, with the rest retrieved from reference TRBV9 and TRBJ2-5, is DSGVTQTPKHLITATGQRVTLRCSPRSGDLSVYWYQQSLDQGLQFLIQYYNGEERAKGNILERFSAQQFPDLHSELNLSSLELGDSALYFCASSPSGGYQETQYFGPGTRLLVL.

The chain is built from TRBV11-2 and TRBJ1-1; TRBD1 might be the D (6 bases). Germline V gene data show CDR1 as SGHAT and CDR2 as FQNNGV. Trimming stripped 6 bases from V and 6 bases from J, with 23 bases between. The CDR3 totals 16 residues. CDR3 protein: CASRRAGAGQRPEAFF. The CDR3 DNA is TGTGCCAGCAGGCGAGCGGGGGCTGGGCAGAGGCCTGAAGCTTTCTTT.

This clone has a single count. This rearrangement joins TRBV28 to TRBJ1-3; the D gene is possibly TRBD1 (5 bases). V was clipped by 2 bases and J by 4 bases, with 9 bases between them. This CDR3 contains 14 residues. The germline V gene has CDR1 MDHEN and CDR2 SYDVKM. The CDR3 region has the DNA TGTGCCAGCAGTTTACAGGGAATCGGAAACACCATATATTTT. Protein: CASSLQGIGNTIYF.

As for this clone: Other nucleotide sequences from this sample produce the same CDR3. The rearrangement links TRBV7-2 to TRBJ1-2; TRBD1 is a possible D gene (5 bases). Trimming shortened V by 5 bases and J by 4 bases, and 8 bases separated the two germline ends. This CDR3 has 12 amino acids. Germline V gene lookup returns CDR1 SGHTA and CDR2 FQGNSA. Here the CDR3 reads CASSPDTYGYTF. For the CDR3, the DNA is TGTGCCAGCAGCCCGGACACCTATGGCTACACCTTC.

This clone was seen a handful of times. The chain employs TRBV15 and TRBJ2-7, with TRBD2 matching 14 bases. Germline values: CDR1 LNHNV, CDR2 YYDKDF (reference sequence). CDR3 length equals 16 residues. Losses at the gene ends were 5 bases for V and 0 bases for J; bases not matched to a gene: 3. The CDR3 nucleotides are TGTGCCACCAGCGAGGGACTAGCGGGAGCCTCCTACGAGCAGTACTTC. Its translation is CATSEGLAGASYEQYF.

This chain joins TRBV2 and TRBJ2-2, with D possibly TRBD1 on 6 matching bases. This CDR3 region has 14 residues. V was clipped by 2 bases and J by 7 bases, with 11 bases between them. CDR1 and CDR2 from the germline V gene are SNHLY and FYNNEI. As DNA, the CDR3 is TGTGCCAGCAGTGAAAACAGGGCGGGCGGGGAGCTGTTTTTT. This gives the protein CASSENRAGGELFF.

The J gene is TRBJ1-1, the V gene TRBV5-1; tentative D call: TRBD1 (5 bases). Trimming took off 4 bases at V and 1 base at J, with 11 bases between the two ends. CDR3 length: 14 residues. Per germline, CDR1 SGHRS and CDR2 YFSETQ. The CDR3 DNA follows: TGCGCCAGCAGCCCTCGGGGGTCGAACACTGAAGCTTTCTTT. Amino acids: CASSPRGSNTEAFF.

The rearrangement links TRBV30 to TRBJ1-1, with unresolved D. The length of the CDR3 is 15 residues. Per germline, CDR1 GTSNPN and CDR2 SVGIG (reference sequence). V was trimmed by 3 bases and J by 3 bases, leaving 17 bases between them. This chain's CDR3 is CAWSSGGSADTEAFF. In DNA form, the CDR3 reads TGTGCCTGGAGCTCAGGCGGGAGCGCAGACACTGAAGCTTTCTTT.

This sequence joins TRBV25-1 and TRBJ1-1; 7 bases are shared with TRBD1. The V segment lost 1 base and the J segment 5 bases; nucleotides outside the gene matches: 10. This CDR3 comprises 16 residues. Germline V gene lookup returns CDR1 MGHDK and CDR2 SYGVNS. The CDR3 DNA reads TGTGCCAGCAGTGAATTTGTGGCAGGGGGAAGGACTGAAGCTTTCTTT. Protein: CASSEFVAGGRTEAFF.

This clone was detected once. The chain is built from TRBV24-1 and TRBJ2-1, with D hard to call. The CDR3 is made up of 14 amino acids. V dropped 6 bases and J dropped 8 bases, with 16 bases sitting between them. CDR1 and CDR2 (germline): KGHDR, SFDVKD. CDR3 nucleotides: TGTGCCACCAGTCCCGCTTCCCGCGAGGATGAGCAGTTCTTC. As protein: CATSPASREDEQFF.

The chain combines TRBV5-6 with TRBJ1-4; TRBD1 matches at 7 bases. CDR3 length equals 15 residues. Germline V CDR1 and CDR2: SGHDT, YYEEEE. J lost 7 bases, V lost 4 bases, and 10 bases had no gene match. The CDR3 nucleotides read TGTGCCAGCAGCCGACGACAGGGTTCGCGTGAAAAACTGTTTTTT. Amino acids: CASSRRQGSREKLFF.

The chain combines TRBV28 with TRBJ2-7; TRBD1 matches 9 bases. This CDR3 has 14 amino acids. In germline, CDR1 is MDHEN, CDR2 SYDVKM. J was trimmed by 6 bases and V by 2 bases; bases with no gene match: 5. This CDR3 reads CASSLGTGRGEQYF. CDR3 DNA sequence: TGTGCCAGCAGTTTAGGGACAGGGCGCGGCGAGCAGTACTTC.

Notes on this clone: The sample carries other DNA sequences with the same CDR3. The V and J genes are TRBV24-1 and TRBJ2-3, with a possible D match to TRBD1 (5 bases). The germline CDR1 and CDR2 sequences are KGHDR and SFDVKD. This CDR3 region has 15 residues. Trimming stripped 0 bases from V and 3 bases from J, with 9 bases between. In nucleotides, the CDR3 is TGTGCCACCAGTGATTTGGGTCAGGGAACAGATACGCAGTATTTT. Its translation: CATSDLGQGTDTQYF.

J is TRBJ2-5 and V is TRBV7-2; D unresolved. Per the germline V gene, CDR1 is SGHTA and CDR2 is FQGNSA. The CDR3 length is 15 residues. Trimming pared 2 bases from V and 0 bases from J, leaving 10 bases between. CDR3: CASSLSYLYQETQYF. CDR3 nucleotides: TGTGCCAGCAGCTTATCCTATTTGTACCAAGAGACCCAGTACTTC.

The V gene is TRBV28, the J gene TRBJ1-4; 8 nucleotides match TRBD1. From germline, CDR1 is MDHEN and CDR2 SYDVKM. Losses at the gene ends were 6 bases for V and 7 bases for J; bases not matched to a gene: 7. The CDR3 is 14 amino acids. CDR3 nucleotides: TGTGCCAGCAGCCGAGACAGGGGCAGTGAAAAACTGTTTTTT. Protein sequence: CASSRDRGSEKLFF.

The rearrangement uses TRBV28 and TRBJ1-5; no clear D. Germline-derived CDR1 and CDR2 are MDHEN and SYDVKM. The length of the CDR3 is 15 residues. V was cut by 2 bases and J by 4 bases, with 12 bases left in between. The CDR3 loop is CASSLRVVPNQPQHF. CDR3 coding DNA: TGTGCCAGCAGTTTACGCGTCGTTCCTAATCAGCCCCAGCATTTT.

The chain links TRBV4-2 to TRBJ2-2; 9 bases are a match to TRBD1. Per germline, CDR1 LGHNA and CDR2 YNFKEQ. The CDR3 has 17 amino acids. With V trimmed by 2 bases and J by 4 bases, 8 bases remained unmatched. In DNA, the CDR3 is TGTGCCAGCAGCCAACCCGGGGGGACAGGGAGCACCGGGGAGCTGTTTTTT. It yields the protein CASSQPGGTGSTGELFF.

The CDR3 spells CASRGTGQGNTGELFF. The DNA for the CDR3 is TGCGCCAGCAGAGGGACGGGACAGGGGAACACCGGGGAGCTGTTTTTT. This rearrangement joins TRBV5-1 to TRBJ2-2, with 9 bases aligning to TRBD1. The J segment lost 1 base and the V segment lost 5 bases, leaving 6 bases of the junction unmatched. Germline CDR1 SGHRS, CDR2 YFSETQ. The CDR3 has 16 amino acids. The full variable domain, in which reference TRBV5-1 and TRBJ2-2 provide the parts outside the CDR3, is KAGVTQTPRYLIKTRGQQVTLSCSPISGHRSVSWYQQTPGQGLQFLFEYFSETQRNKGNFPGRFSGRQFSNSRSEMNVSTLELGDSALYLCASRGTGQGNTGELFFGEGSRLTVL.

The chain couples TRBV30 to TRBJ1-4; D perhaps matches TRBD1 (5 bases). V was cut by 6 bases and J by 8 bases, with 19 bases left in between. The CDR3 consists of 14 residues. Germline assignment: CDR1 GTSNPN and CDR2 SVGIG (reference sequence). The CDR3 here is CACFPRDSREKLFF. CDR3 coding DNA: TGTGCCTGCTTCCCCCGGGACTCCCGGGAAAAACTGTTTTTT.

V usage is TRBV15 and J usage is TRBJ1-6; TRBD1 matches at 8 bases. This CDR3 has 16 residues. Germline V lookup: CDR1 LNHNV, CDR2 YYDKDF (reference sequence). Trimming removed 3 bases from V and 6 bases from J; junction bases left unmatched: 7. The DNA of the CDR3 is TGTGCCACCAGCAGGAACCCGACAGGGGTTAATTCACCCCTCCACTTT. Its translation is CATSRNPTGVNSPLHF.